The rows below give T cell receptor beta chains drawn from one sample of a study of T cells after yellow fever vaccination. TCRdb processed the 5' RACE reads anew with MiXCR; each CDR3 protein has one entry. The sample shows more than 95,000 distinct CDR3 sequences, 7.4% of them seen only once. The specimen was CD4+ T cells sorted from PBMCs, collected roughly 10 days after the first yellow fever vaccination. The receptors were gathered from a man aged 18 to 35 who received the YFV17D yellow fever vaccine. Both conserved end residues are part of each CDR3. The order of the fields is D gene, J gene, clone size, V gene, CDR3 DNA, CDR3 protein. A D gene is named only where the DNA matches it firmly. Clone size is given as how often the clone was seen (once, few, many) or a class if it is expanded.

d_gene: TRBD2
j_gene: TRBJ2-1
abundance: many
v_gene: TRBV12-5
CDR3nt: TGTGCTAGTGGGAGGGAGCGGGGAGCTTACAATGAGCAGTTCTTC
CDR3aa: CASGRERGAYNEQFF

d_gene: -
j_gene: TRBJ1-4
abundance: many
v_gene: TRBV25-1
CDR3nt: TGTGCCAGCAGTGCTAGACGGGTTAATGAAAAACTGTTTTTT
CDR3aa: CASSARRVNEKLFF

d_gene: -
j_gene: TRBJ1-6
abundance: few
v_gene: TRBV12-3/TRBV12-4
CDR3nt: TGTGCCAGCAGAGGGGGGGGTTGGTCCTATAATTCACCCCTCCACTTT
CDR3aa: CASRGGGWSYNSPLHF

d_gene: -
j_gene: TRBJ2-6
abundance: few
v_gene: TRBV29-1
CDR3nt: TGCAGCGATGTGGTTAAGAGGCACCGCTCTGGGGCCAACGTCCTGACTTTC
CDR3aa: CSDVVKRHRSGANVLTF

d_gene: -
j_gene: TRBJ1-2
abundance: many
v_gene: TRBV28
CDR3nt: TGTGCCAGCAGCGACGTCATCTGGCGGGGCTACACCTTC
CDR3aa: CASSDVIWRGYTF

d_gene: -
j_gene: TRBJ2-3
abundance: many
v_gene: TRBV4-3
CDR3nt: TGCGCCAGCAGCCGGGGGGAGGGGGGAGGCACAGATACGCAGTATTTT
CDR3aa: CASSRGEGGGTDTQYF

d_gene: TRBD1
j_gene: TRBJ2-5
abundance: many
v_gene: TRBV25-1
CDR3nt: TGTGCCAGCACGGACAGGGCGGGCCAAGAGACCCAGTACTTC
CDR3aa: CASTDRAGQETQYF

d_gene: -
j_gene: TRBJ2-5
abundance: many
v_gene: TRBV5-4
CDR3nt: TGTGCCAGCAGCCCGGCGGCCTCCCAAGAGACCCAGTACTTC
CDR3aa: CASSPAASQETQYF

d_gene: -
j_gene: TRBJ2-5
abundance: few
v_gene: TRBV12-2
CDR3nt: TGTGCAAGTCGCTTACAGGGAGAGACCCAGTACTTC
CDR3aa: CASRLQGETQYF

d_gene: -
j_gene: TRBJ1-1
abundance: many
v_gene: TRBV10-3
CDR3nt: TGTGCCACCAGGTTTTTTGGCACTGAAGCTTTCTTT
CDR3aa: CATRFFGTEAFF